These 20 T cell receptor beta chains were all obtained from the same sample, sequenced in a study of T cells in Graves' hyperthyroidism and ophthalmopathy. Authors of the study amplified TCR beta CDR3 regions from RNA transcripts. Researchers ran a first-round RT-PCR on the TCR CDR3 using the HTBI primer set. TCRdb analysed the multiplex PCR reads with MiXCR anew, one entry per CDR3 protein. The profile covers about 500,000 distinct CDR3 sequences, with around 15% appearing a single time and about 17% taken by the ten largest. What was sequenced was blood. The source is a woman under 30 with Graves' hyperthyroidism.

Many counts were recorded for this clonotype. The gene calls are TRBV2 and TRBJ1-5; unclear D gene. V was shortened by 7 bases and J by 4 bases, with 14 bases between the two germline ends. The CDR3 has 14 residues. Per germline, CDR1 SNHLY and CDR2 FYNNEI. This CDR3 reads CASKPEVGNQPQHF. The CDR3, as DNA: TGTGCCAGCAAACCTGAGGTAGGGAATCAGCCCCAGCATTTT.

The V gene is TRBV3-1, the J gene TRBJ2-1, with 11 nucleotides matching TRBD2. V shed 4 bases and J 8 bases; nucleotides not matched to a gene: 13. Germline V gene lookup returns CDR1 LGHDT and CDR2 YNNKEL (reference sequence). The CDR3 is 17 residues long. The CDR3 is CASSPLPPGLAVYEQFF. The DNA for the CDR3 is TGTGCCAGCAGCCCCTTACCCCCGGGACTAGCGGTCTATGAGCAGTTCTTC.

There are a few counts of this clonotype. The chain links TRBV5-1 to TRBJ1-2; D call uncertain. The germline V gene encodes CDR1 SGHRS and CDR2 YFSETQ. V dropped 2 bases and J dropped 2 bases, with 10 bases sitting between them. The CDR3 runs to 14 residues. The CDR3 is CASSLTSSNYGYTF. The CDR3 DNA follows: TGCGCCAGCAGCTTAACATCGTCCAACTATGGCTACACCTTC.

V is TRBV5-1 and J is TRBJ2-6; 11 bases line up with TRBD1. Trimming took 1 base from V and 2 from J; bases not matched to a gene: 2. Germline assignment: CDR1 SGHRS and CDR2 YFSETQ. The CDR3 loop spans 17 amino acids. CDR3 residues: CASSLWTGGAGANVLTF. CDR3 nucleotide sequence: TGCGCCAGCAGCTTGTGGACAGGGGGCGCTGGGGCCAACGTCCTGACTTTC.

The table lists this clonotype with a few counts. This chain connects TRBV12-3 or TRBV12-4 to TRBJ2-2; 9 bases map to TRBD1. The CDR3 is made up of 14 amino acids. V trimming: 8 bases; J trimming: 7 bases; junction bases outside the gene matches: 8. The CDR3 reads CASGGQGPFGELFF. The CDR3, as DNA: TGTGCCAGCGGAGGACAGGGGCCTTTCGGGGAGCTGTTTTTT.

This clonotype was counted many times. The CDR3 bases are TGTGCCAGCAGCCAAATATGGGGGGCGTCCTACGAGCAGTACTTC. Translation gives CASSQIWGASYEQYF. The genes are TRBV3-1 and TRBJ2-7, with D perhaps TRBD1 or TRBD2 (6 bases each). The CDR3 is made up of 15 amino acids. Germline values: CDR1 LGHDT, CDR2 YNNKEL (reference sequence). Trimming took off 2 bases at V and 1 base at J, with 12 bases between the two ends.

This clonotype was seen a handful of times. The gene calls are TRBV20-1 and TRBJ2-7; 7 bases map to TRBD1. The CDR3 has 11 residues. The J segment lost 1 base and the V segment lost 8 bases, leaving 2 bases of the junction unmatched. CDR1 DFQATT and CDR2 SNEGSKA come from the germline V gene (reference sequence). The CDR3 bases are TGCAGTTGGGACAGTTCCTACGAGCAGTACTTC. It encodes CSWDSSYEQYF.

This clonotype appeared a few times. One junction end does not reproduce the germline sequence, and a read error may be involved. The chain joins TRBV28 to TRBJ2-5; no definite D call. Germline CDR1 reads MDHEN; CDR2 reads SYDVKM. The CDR3 is 14 amino acids. This CDR3 is CASAPLESQEIQYF. The CDR3 DNA sequence: TGTGCCAGCGCCCCATTGGAGTCCCAAGAGATCCAGTACTTC.

This clonotype was recorded a few times. The rearrangement links TRBV2 to TRBJ2-1; D is possibly TRBD1 (6 bases). CDR1 and CDR2 from the germline V gene are SNHLY and FYNNEI. V was shortened by 6 bases and J by 9 bases, with 12 bases between the two germline ends. The CDR3 has 12 residues. The CDR3 is CASRLQGGEQFF. In nucleotides, the CDR3 is TGTGCCAGCAGACTACAGGGTGGTGAGCAGTTCTTC.

This clonotype was seen at least ten times. The genes are TRBV11-2 and TRBJ2-5, with TRBD1 identical over 7 bases. This CDR3 has 15 amino acids. Germline assignment: CDR1 SGHAT and CDR2 FQNNGV. The ends lost 4 bases at V and 0 bases at J; junction bases unmatched: 5. CDR3 amino acids: CASSYTTGDQETQYF. CDR3 nucleotide sequence: TGTGCCAGCAGCTATACTACAGGGGACCAAGAGACCCAGTACTTC.

This clonotype was seen many times. The rearrangement uses TRBV20-1 and TRBJ2-1; TRBD1 is a possible D gene (5 bases). V lost 3 bases to trimming and J lost 0 bases, with 12 bases between them. Germline V gene lookup returns CDR1 DFQATT and CDR2 SNEGSKA (reference sequence). The CDR3 consists of 15 residues. In nucleotides, the CDR3 is TGCAGTGCTAGGGTAAAGGGGTTCTCCTACAATGAGCAGTTCTTC. It specifies CSARVKGFSYNEQFF.

This clonotype was observed many times. The chain is built from TRBV30 and TRBJ2-7; 9 bases map to TRBD2. The V gene's germline CDR1 is GTSNPN and CDR2 SVGIG (reference sequence). The J segment lost 3 bases and the V segment lost 0 bases, leaving 3 bases of the junction unmatched. This CDR3 has 14 residues. The CDR3 DNA sequence: TGTGCCTGGAGTGTATCGCGGGGGGGCTACGAGCAGTACTTC. The encoded protein is CAWSVSRGGYEQYF.

This clonotype was seen many times. V is TRBV11-2 and J is TRBJ2-7; D not resolved. V shed 3 bases and J shed 7 bases, with 16 bases lying between them. The V gene's germline CDR1 is SGHAT and CDR2 FQNNGV. The CDR3 is made up of 14 amino acids. This chain's CDR3 is CASSFLRNLGEQYF. CDR3 nucleotides: TGTGCCAGCAGCTTTCTCCGGAACCTGGGAGAGCAGTACTTC.

The chain joins TRBV29-1 to TRBJ1-4, with TRBD1 matching 10 bases. The CDR3 has 14 residues. V lost 6 bases, J lost 7 bases, and 8 bases stayed unmatched. The germline V gene encodes CDR1 SQVTM and CDR2 ANQGSEA. The CDR3, as DNA: TGCAGCGTGGGTGACAGGGGGCGCGTTGAAAAACTGTTTTTT. Translation: CSVGDRGRVEKLFF.

Many counts were recorded for this clonotype. J is TRBJ2-6 and V is TRBV20-1; D is uncertain. The CDR3 runs to 15 residues. The V end was cut by 3 bases, the J end by 1 base, with 10 bases between. Germline assignment: CDR1 DFQATT and CDR2 SNEGSKA (reference sequence). The CDR3 coding sequence is TGCAGTGCTAGCCTGACGGCGTCTGGGGCCAACGTCCTGACTTTC. Its translation is CSASLTASGANVLTF.

The V gene is TRBV20-1, the J gene TRBJ2-7; TRBD2 agrees at 13 bases. CDR3 length: 13 amino acids. After removal of 5 bases from V and 5 bases from J, the junction contained 3 bases not matched to a gene. In germline, CDR1 is DFQATT, CDR2 SNEGSKA (reference sequence). In DNA form, the CDR3 reads TGCAGTGCTGGACTAGCGGGAGACCACGAGCAGTACTTC. Residues: CSAGLAGDHEQYF.

This clonotype came up a few times. The chain has TRBV14 and TRBJ2-5, with D perhaps TRBD1 (6 bases). V was shortened by 1 base and J by 6 bases, with 18 bases between the two germline ends. Germline CDR1 SGHDN, CDR2 FVKESK. The CDR3 loop spans 16 amino acids. The CDR3 sequence: CASSQGGTPGLKTQYF. The DNA for the CDR3 is TGTGCCAGCAGCCAAGGGGGGACACCGGGCTTGAAGACCCAGTACTTC. Combining the CDR3 with reference TRBV14 and TRBJ2-5 gives the whole variable domain EAGVTQFPSHSVIEKGQTVTLRCDPISGHDNLYWYRRVMGKEIKFLLHFVKESKQDESGMPNNRFLAERTGGTYSTLKVQPAELEDSGVYFCASSQGGTPGLKTQYFGPGTRLLVL.

This clonotype showed up just a few times. The V and J genes are TRBV5-1 and TRBJ1-4; a weak D match, TRBD1 (6 bases). CDR3 length: 14 residues. Germline V CDR1 and CDR2: SGHRS, YFSETQ. Trimming removed 3 bases from V and 7 bases from J, with 13 bases in between. CDR3 residues: CASSSTGYAEKLFF. The CDR3 DNA sequence: TGCGCCAGCAGCTCCACAGGGTATGCTGAAAAACTGTTTTTT. Supplemented by reference TRBV5-1 and TRBJ1-4, the full variable domain reads KAGVTQTPRYLIKTRGQQVTLSCSPISGHRSVSWYQQTPGQGLQFLFEYFSETQRNKGNFPGRFSGRQFSNSRSEMNVSTLELGDSALYLCASSSTGYAEKLFFGSGTQLSVL.

The rearrangement joins TRBV3-1 to TRBJ2-2, with 7 nucleotides matching TRBD1. V lost 5 bases, J lost 10 bases, and 7 bases stayed unmatched. The germline gives CDR1 LGHDT, CDR2 YNNKEL (reference sequence). The CDR3 sequence is 13 residues long. The CDR3 nucleotides are TGTGCCAGCAGCTCGACAGGGCCCATGGAGCTGTTTTTT. As protein: CASSSTGPMELFF.

This clonotype was counted only a few times. V is TRBV7-9 and J is TRBJ1-4; no clear D. In germline, CDR1 is SEHNR, CDR2 FQNEAQ (reference sequence). The CDR3 length is 14 residues. Trimming removed 0 bases from V and 3 bases from J, with 5 bases in between. The CDR3 region has the DNA TGTGCCAGCAGCTTAGCCGCTCCTAATGAAAAACTGTTTTTT. This translates into CASSLAAPNEKLFF.